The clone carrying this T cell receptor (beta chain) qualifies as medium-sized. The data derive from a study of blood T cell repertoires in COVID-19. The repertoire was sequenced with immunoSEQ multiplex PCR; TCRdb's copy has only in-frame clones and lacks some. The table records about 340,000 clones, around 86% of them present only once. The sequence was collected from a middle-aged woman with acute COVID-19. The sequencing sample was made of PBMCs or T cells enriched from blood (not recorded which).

CDR3 coding DNA: TGTGCCAGCAGGGCGGGACCATCTTCCTACGAGCAGTACTTC. As protein: CASRAGPSSYEQYF. The chain recombines TRBV2 with TRBJ2-7, with a weak D call TRBD2 (6 bases). V lost 6 bases and J 1 base, leaving 13 bases between the germline ends. Germline lookup yields CDR1 SNHLY and CDR2 FYNNEI. The CDR3 length is 14 residues.